This TCR beta chain originates from a study of blood T cell repertoires in COVID-19. Sequenced by immunoSEQ multiplex PCR; TCRdb stores in-frame clones only, minus some. This sample has about 440,000 clones, with 87% found just once. The sequence derives from a woman aged 18-30 years with acute COVID-19. The sequencing sample was made of PBMCs or T cells enriched from blood (not recorded which).

Here the CDR3 reads CASSGSGQGYGYTF. DNA for the CDR3: TGTGCCAGCAGCGGATCGGGACAGGGGTATGGCTACACCTTC. The J gene is TRBJ1-2, the V gene TRBV7-3; TRBD1 agrees at 10 bases. In germline, CDR1 is SGHTA, CDR2 FQGTGA. Trimming at V came to 5 bases and at J to 5 bases, leaving 5 bases not matched to a gene. The CDR3 is made up of 14 amino acids. Full variable domain (remainder filled in from reference TRBV7-3 and TRBJ1-2): GAGVSQTPSNKVTEKGKYVELRCDPISGHTALYWYRQSLGQGPEFLIYFQGTGAADDSGLPNDRFFAVRPEGSVSTLKIQRTERGDSAVYLCASSGSGQGYGYTFGSGTRLTVV.